Below, one T cell receptor (beta chain) is given with its context. Authors' analysis steps: Amplified reference gene primers provided the basis for estimating nucleated cell counts. Measured with immunoSEQ multiplex PCR; TCRdb has only the in-frame clones, and not every one. V and J calls and clone size are given by that table; D and trimming were obtained from the DNA. The table lists approximately 290,000 clones, roughly nine tenths of them singletons. Trimming shortened V by 0 bases and J by 4 bases, and 6 bases separated the two germline ends. The V gene's germline CDR1 is MNHEY and CDR2 SVGEGT. The CDR3 totals 13 residues. This sample is drawn from a study of blood T cell repertoires in COVID-19. Study information: Samples taken during acute and convalescent COVID-19 were collected in the United States, Italy and Spain.

The genes are TRBV6-2 or TRBV6-3 and TRBJ1-1; D ambiguous. Source material: peripheral blood. The receptor was isolated from a woman aged 30 to 39 with COVID-19, enrolled during active disease. CDR3 coding DNA: TGTGCCAGCAGTTACTCAGAGGGCACTGAAGCTTTCTTT. Its protein is CASSYSEGTEAFF.